One sample yielded the 12 T cell receptor beta chains listed below, sequenced in a study of T cells in localized non-small cell lung cancer. The data were produced by immunoSEQ multiplex PCR, yet TCRdb's version contains in-frame clones alone and is incomplete. Here the sample spans around 30,000 clones, over 80% being singletons. The sample here was peripheral blood mononuclear cells, taken before any cancer treatment. These receptors came from a woman aged 35-70 years with stage III lung adenocarcinoma.

In this sample, this clone turned up once. The chain has TRBV27 and TRBJ1-5; D is undetermined. V gave up 3 bases and J gave up 4 bases, with 10 bases separating them. Germline-derived CDR1 and CDR2 are MNHEY and SMNVEV (reference sequence). The CDR3 spans 14 residues. CDR3 sequence reads: CASSFSGPNQPQHF. CDR3 DNA: TGTGCCAGCAGTTTTTCGGGTCCGAATCAGCCCCAGCATTTT.

V and J are TRBV6-6 and TRBJ1-4; maybe TRBD1 (6 bases). The CDR3 length is 15 residues. From germline, CDR1 is MNHNY and CDR2 SVGAGI (reference sequence). V lost 5 bases and J 0 bases, leaving 10 bases between the germline ends. Here the CDR3 reads CASSERGSTNEKLFF. The CDR3 bases are TGTGCCAGCAGTGAGAGGGGGTCAACTAATGAAAAACTGTTTTTT.

This clone was observed a single time. This chain links TRBV5-6 with TRBJ1-6; D remains unclear. This CDR3 comprises 16 residues. Germline CDR1 SGHDT, CDR2 YYEEEE. The V end lost 0 bases, the J end lost 2 bases, and 9 bases lay between the germline ends. CDR3 sequence: CASSLESAPYNSPLHF. CDR3 sequence (DNA): TGTGCCAGCAGCTTGGAGTCGGCACCCTATAATTCACCCCTCCACTTT. Using reference TRBV5-6 and TRBJ1-6 for the parts outside the CDR3, the full variable domain is DAGVTQSPTHLIKTRGQQVTLRCSPKSGHDTVSWYQQALGQGPQFIFQYYEEEERQRGNFPDRFSGHQFPNYSSELNVNALLLGDSALYLCASSLESAPYNSPLHFGNGTRLTVT.

V and J are TRBV7-8 and TRBJ2-7; the D is unclear. The CDR3 spans 12 residues. Looked up from germline, CDR1 is SGHVS and CDR2 is FQNEAQ. Trimming shortened V by 5 bases and J by 6 bases, and 11 bases separated the two germline ends. This CDR3 reads CASSATGPEQYF. In DNA, the CDR3 is TGTGCCAGCAGCGCCACCGGACCCGAGCAGTACTTC.

This chain links TRBV5-1 with TRBJ1-2; D is ambiguous. Germline CDR1 and CDR2: SGHRS and YFSETQ. The V and J ends lost 0 bases and 4 bases respectively, with 13 bases between them. This CDR3 has 15 residues. The DNA of the CDR3 is TGCGCCAGCAGCTTGGCCCCTATGTCGTCCTATGGCTACACCTTC. As protein: CASSLAPMSSYGYTF.

The chain joins TRBV7-2 to TRBJ2-5; 11 nucleotides match TRBD2. J gave up 7 bases and V 4 bases, and 5 bases lay outside the gene matches. Germline assignment: CDR1 SGHTA and CDR2 FQGNSA. The CDR3 is 14 amino acids. The CDR3 here is CASSSIAGGWTQYF. The CDR3 DNA reads as TGTGCCAGCAGCTCAATAGCGGGAGGGTGGACCCAGTACTTC.

The V call is TRBV6-1, the J call TRBJ2-2; D unclear. Germline CDR1 is MNHNS and CDR2 is SASEGT. V lost 8 bases to trimming and J lost 5 bases, with 18 bases between them. The CDR3 totals 15 residues. The CDR3 DNA sequence: TGTGCCAGCTATGACCGTGGGCGACGGACCGGGGAGCTGTTTTTT. Amino acid sequence: CASYDRGRRTGELFF.

The V call is TRBV29-1, the J call TRBJ2-7; D is perhaps TRBD1 (5 bases). Germline V gene lookup returns CDR1 SQVTM and CDR2 ANQGSEA. The CDR3 sequence is 14 residues long. V was clipped by 4 bases and J by 3 bases, with 16 bases between them. CDR3 loop: CSVVGQGGYYEQYF. The CDR3 nucleotides are TGCAGCGTTGTCGGCCAGGGTGGATACTACGAGCAGTACTTC.

V gene TRBV5-1 combines with J gene TRBJ2-2, with unresolved D. The ends were cut back, 3 bases at V and 4 bases at J, with 16 bases in the middle. Germline loops: CDR1 SGHRS, CDR2 YFSETQ. CDR3 length: 16 amino acids. The CDR3 reads CASSYPFGVTTGELFF. CDR3 DNA: TGCGCCAGCAGCTACCCCTTTGGCGTTACCACCGGGGAGCTGTTTTTT.

V and J are TRBV11-2 and TRBJ1-1, with D possibly being TRBD1 (5 bases). The CDR3 consists of 15 residues. CDR1 is SGHAT and CDR2 is FQNNGV in the germline V gene. Trimming removed 5 bases from V and 3 bases from J, with 16 bases in between. The CDR3 loop reads CASSVLGGDYTEAFF. CDR3 sequence (DNA): TGTGCCAGCAGCGTTCTGGGAGGGGACTACACTGAAGCTTTCTTT.

This clone is a singleton in its sample. V is TRBV4-3 and J is TRBJ2-5; possibly TRBD2 for D (5 bases). V dropped 1 base and J dropped 3 bases, with 6 bases sitting between them. The CDR3 spans 13 residues. Germline lookup yields CDR1 LGHNA and CDR2 YSLEER. The CDR3 sequence is CASSQVEEETQYF. In nucleotides, the CDR3 is TGCGCCAGCAGCCAAGTGGAGGAAGAGACCCAGTACTTC.

The chain is built from TRBV5-1 and TRBJ1-6; 9 bases map to TRBD1. V trimming: 4 bases; J trimming: 8 bases; junction bases outside the gene matches: 13. The length of the CDR3 is 17 residues. Germline CDR1 SGHRS, CDR2 YFSETQ. CDR3 bases: TGCGCCAGCAGCGCGACACCTCCGGGACAGGGAGATTCACCCCTCCACTTT. Its translation is CASSATPPGQGDSPLHF.